This TCR beta chain came from a study of shared clonotypes between healthy human individuals. This clone was seen more than once but under ten times. V gave up 5 bases and J gave up 7 bases, with 8 bases separating them. CDR1 MNHNY and CDR2 SVGAGI come from the germline V gene (reference sequence). The CDR3 has 11 amino acids. Repertoires were generated with immunoSEQ multiplex PCR, while TCRdb's copy carries only in-frame clones and drops some. The sample includes under 2.5 million clones, around 93% of them seen just once. This chain uses TRBV6-6 with TRBJ1-2, with D hard to call. The specimen sequenced was naive CD4+ T cells from PBMCs. As to subset: CD45RA+ positively selected. The clonotype originates from a man younger than 30 in good health. Some clones in this sample may be carry-over from other donors' samples. CDR3 residues: CASSTWPGYTF. CDR3 DNA: TGTGCCAGCAGTACCTGGCCTGGCTACACCTTC.